Listed below are T cell receptor beta chains from one sample, sequenced in a study of cytotoxic CD8 clonotypes in ibrutinib-treated CLL. Assay: immunoSEQ multiplex PCR; the TCRdb copy retains only in-frame clones and omits some. The table has almost 85,000 clones, around 84% seen once. Sequencing was performed on PBMCs, taken before ibrutinib treatment. The receptors here all came from a human donor with chronic lymphocytic leukemia. The CDR3 runs from the conserved cysteine through the conserved F or W. A D gene is named only where the DNA matches it firmly. Rows give clone size only sometimes, using once, few, many, or a class for an expanded clone.

TRBV25-1	NA	NA	TRBJ2-7	15	CASSDSGGALYEQYF	TGTGCCAGCAGTGATAGCGGAGGAGCTTTATACGAGCAGTACTTC
TRBV19	NA	NA	TRBJ1-2	14	CASGGPGHNYGYTF	TGTGCCAGTGGGGGGCCGGGACATAACTATGGCTACACCTTC
TRBV20-1	NA	NA	TRBJ2-7	11	CSASASREQYF	TGCAGTGCTAGTGCCTCTAGGGAGCAGTACTTC
TRBV5-4	TRBD2	NA	TRBJ2-1	16	CASSLGGRASENEQFF	TGTGCCAGCAGCTTAGGCGGGAGGGCCTCTGAAAATGAGCAGTTCTTC
TRBV14	TRBD2	NA	TRBJ2-7	15	CASSQVSSGRGEQYF	TGTGCCAGCAGCCAAGTCTCTAGCGGGAGGGGCGAGCAGTACTTC
TRBV6-1	NA	NA	TRBJ1-2	13	CASSPTKDDGYTF	TGTGCCAGCAGCCCCACAAAAGATGATGGCTACACCTTC
TRBV11-3	TRBD1	NA	TRBJ1-2	14	CASSLGQLNYGYTF	TGTGCCAGCAGCTTGGGACAGCTTAACTATGGCTACACCTTC
TRBV25-1	NA	NA	TRBJ1-2	14	CASSDRPDSYGYTF	TGTGCCAGCAGTGATCGGCCTGACTCATATGGCTACACCTTC
TRBV4-1	NA	NA	TRBJ1-4	15	CASSSGVRANEKLFF	TGCGCCAGCAGCTCAGGGGTGAGGGCTAATGAAAAACTGTTTTTT
TRBV10-3	TRBD1	NA	TRBJ2-3	16	CAISDLAGGAQDTQYF	TGTGCCATCAGTGATTTGGCAGGGGGCGCGCAAGATACGCAGTATTTT
TRBV6-1	NA	NA	TRBJ1-5	15	CASSEDTYRNQPQHF	TGTGCCAGCAGTGAGGACACTTATCGCAATCAGCCCCAGCATTTT
TRBV6-5	TRBD1	once	TRBJ1-2	15	CASSRLQGARYGYTF	TGTGCCAGCAGTCGTCTCCAGGGGGCGCGATATGGCTACACCTTC
TRBV4-3	NA	few	TRBJ2-2	15	CASSQEVGRTGELFF	TGCGCCAGCAGCCAAGAAGTAGGACGCACCGGGGAGCTGTTTTTT
TRBV10-1	NA	once	TRBJ2-1	14	CASSGEEGLNEQFF	TGCGCCAGCAGTGGGGAGGAGGGGTTGAATGAGCAGTTCTTC
TRBV7-3	TRBD1	NA	TRBJ2-7	20	CASSLRRVWDSLSSSYEQYF	TGTGCCAGCAGCTTAAGGCGAGTATGGGACAGCCTTTCTAGCTCCTACGAGCAGTACTTC
TRBV5-6	TRBD1	NA	TRBJ2-6	18	CASRSDRGYVSGANVLTF	TGTGCCAGCAGAAGTGACAGGGGGTATGTTTCTGGGGCCAACGTCCTGACTTTC
TRBV19	NA	NA	TRBJ1-2	12	CASIAGQAGYTF	TGTGCCAGTATCGCGGGGCAGGCCGGCTACACCTTC
TRBV7-8	NA	once	TRBJ1-5	14	CASSPPGAGQPQHF	TGTGCCAGCAGCCCCCCCGGGGCTGGTCAGCCCCAGCATTTT